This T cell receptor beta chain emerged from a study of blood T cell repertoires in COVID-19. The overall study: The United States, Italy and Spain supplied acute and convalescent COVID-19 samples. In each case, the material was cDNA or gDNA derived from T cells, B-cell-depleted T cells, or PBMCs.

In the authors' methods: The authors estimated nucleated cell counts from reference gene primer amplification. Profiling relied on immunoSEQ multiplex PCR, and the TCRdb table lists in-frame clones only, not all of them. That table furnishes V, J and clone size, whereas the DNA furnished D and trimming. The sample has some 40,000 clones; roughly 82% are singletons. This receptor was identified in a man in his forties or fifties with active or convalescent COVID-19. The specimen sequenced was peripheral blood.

CDR3 DNA: TGTGCCAGCAGCAAAAAGTGGGCAGCCTATAGCAATCAGCCCCAGCATTTT. It yields the protein CASSKKWAAYSNQPQHF. The V and J genes are TRBV21-1 and TRBJ1-5; TRBD1 is the table's D call and was not checked against the DNA. TRBV21-1 is termed a pseudogene. CDR3 length: 17 residues.